The 25 T cell receptor beta chains below come from one sample, sequenced in a study of cytomegalovirus exposure and HLA in healthy donors. In the PCR, 60 Vbeta and 13 Jbeta primers were used. Here immunoSEQ multiplex PCR was the method, and the copy in TCRdb shows in-frame clones only, minus some. The sample includes approximately 170,000 clones, around 80% seen only once; the top ten take 1% to 1.5%. Material: PBMCs. All receptors derive from a boy younger than 10 in good health and CMV-seronegative.

This clone was detected a few times. The V and J genes are TRBV6-1 and TRBJ2-1, with TRBD1 as a possible D gene (6 bases). Germline-derived CDR1 and CDR2 are MNHNS and SASEGT. Trimming removed 11 bases from V and 4 bases from J, with 12 bases in between. The CDR3 has 12 amino acids. The CDR3 region has the DNA TGTGCCTACAGGACAGCTTACAATGAGCAGTTCTTC. Translation: CAYRTAYNEQFF.

The chain carries TRBV11-3 and TRBJ1-5, with D uncertain. Between the trimmed V and J ends, which lost 1 base and 7 bases, there was a span of 20 bases. The CDR3 sequence is 17 residues long. Germline V lookup: CDR1 SGHNT, CDR2 YENEEA. CDR3 sequence: CASSLGEGSAEGQPQHF. The CDR3 coding sequence is TGTGCCAGCAGCTTAGGGGAAGGGTCAGCCGAGGGCCAGCCCCAGCATTTT.

In this sample, this clone turned up a few times. The chain uses TRBV5-8 and TRBJ1-3; tentatively, D is TRBD1 (6 bases). Trimming took off 9 bases at V and 3 bases at J, with 19 bases between the two ends. The CDR3 runs to 15 residues. CDR1 is SGHTS and CDR2 is YDEGEE in the germline V gene. In DNA form, the CDR3 reads TGTGCCACCCGGACCAGGGGATTGTATGGAAACACCATATATTTT. Protein: CATRTRGLYGNTIYF.

The chain has TRBV30 and TRBJ2-1; 9 nucleotides agree with TRBD2. This CDR3 is built from 14 residues. With V trimmed by 7 bases and J by 9 bases, 13 bases remained unmatched. Germline CDR1 reads GTSNPN; CDR2 reads SVGIG (reference sequence). The CDR3 sequence is CAYRPSLAGGEQFF. The CDR3, as DNA: TGTGCCTACCGACCCTCACTAGCGGGCGGTGAGCAGTTCTTC.

The V gene is TRBV2, the J gene TRBJ1-3; the match to TRBD1 covers 10 bases. Germline CDR1 is SNHLY and CDR2 is FYNNEI. The ends lost 5 bases at V and 4 bases at J; junction bases unmatched: 8. The CDR3 runs 16 residues. DNA of the CDR3: TGTGCCAGCAGTTATACCGGGACAGGGGCGGGAAACACCATATATTTT. It codes for CASSYTGTGAGNTIYF.

The gene calls are TRBV2 and TRBJ2-1; no clear D. V lost 3 bases, J lost 0 bases, and 9 bases lay in between. The CDR3 length is 15 residues. Germline V gene data show CDR1 as SNHLY and CDR2 as FYNNEI. CDR3 in amino acids: CASSETPISYNEQFF. The DNA of the CDR3 is TGTGCCAGCAGTGAGACTCCTATCTCCTACAATGAGCAGTTCTTC.

This clone appeared a few times. The junction departs from the called germline gene at one end, perhaps through a read error. The V call is TRBV19, the J call TRBJ2-4; D possibly corresponds to TRBD1 (6 bases). This CDR3 has 14 residues. Looked up from germline, CDR1 is LNHDA and CDR2 is SQIVND (reference sequence). The CDR3 DNA sequence: TGTGCCAGTAGTTTCCCAGGGGATAGTAACAGTCAGTACTTC. Protein product: CASSFPGDSNSQYF. The full variable domain, its missing parts supplied by reference TRBV19 and TRBJ2-4, is DGGITQSPKYLFRKEGQNVTLSCEQNLNHDAMYWYRQDPGQGLRLIYYSQIVNDFQKGDIAEGYSVSREKKESFPLTVTSAQKNPTAFYLCASSFPGDSNSQYFGAGTRLSVL.

The chain joins TRBV7-2 to TRBJ1-5; D might be TRBD1 (6 bases). Germline V gene sequence: CDR1 SGHTA, CDR2 FQGNSA. The CDR3 extends over 13 amino acids. V lost 5 bases and J 4 bases, leaving 9 bases between the germline ends. CDR3 protein: CASSAQGNQPQHF. The CDR3 nucleotides are TGTGCCAGCAGCGCCCAGGGGAATCAGCCCCAGCATTTT. Drawing the rest from reference TRBV7-2 and TRBJ1-5, the complete variable domain is GAGVSQSPSNKVTEKGKDVELRCDPISGHTALYWYRQSLGQGLEFLIYFQGNSAPDKSGLPSDRFSAERTGGSVSTLTIQRTQQEDSAVYLCASSAQGNQPQHFGDGTRLSIL.

The genes are TRBV2 and TRBJ1-5; 7 bases line up with TRBD1. The CDR3 consists of 12 residues. V lost 9 bases to trimming and J lost 7 bases; unmatched junction nucleotides: 6. Looked up from germline, CDR1 is SNHLY and CDR2 is FYNNEI. Here the CDR3 DNA reads TGTGCCAGTCAACAGGGGAACCAGCCCCAGCATTTT. This codes for CASQQGNQPQHF.

The rearrangement links TRBV7-2 to TRBJ1-1; D unclear. With 6 bases removed from V and 0 bases from J, the gap between germline ends came to 11 bases. CDR1 is SGHTA, CDR2 FQGNSA, per germline. The CDR3 is 14 amino acids. The CDR3, as DNA: TGTGCCAGCAGTCAAGAGAGCCTGAACACTGAAGCTTTCTTT. As protein: CASSQESLNTEAFF.

This clone came up a few times. This sequence joins TRBV6-5 and TRBJ1-4; perhaps TRBD1 as D (5 bases). The CDR3 extends over 14 amino acids. Trimming removed 4 bases at V and 3 bases at J, with 9 bases between. Germline V CDR1 and CDR2: MNHEY, SVGAGI. The CDR3 here is CASSSGVSNEKLFF. CDR3 bases: TGTGCCAGCAGTTCGGGGGTGTCTAATGAAAAACTGTTTTTT.

The gene calls are TRBV6-6 and TRBJ2-1; D uncertain. Germline-derived CDR1 and CDR2 are MNHNY and SVGAGI (reference sequence). CDR3 length equals 11 residues. The ends were cut back, 0 bases at V and 9 bases at J, with 3 bases in the middle. CDR3 sequence reads: CASSYSLEQFF. As DNA, the CDR3 is TGTGCCAGCAGTTACTCACTTGAGCAGTTCTTC.

The CDR3 coding sequence is TGTGCCAGCAGTAAACATGGACAGATTAACTATGGCTACACCTTC. This codes for CASSKHGQINYGYTF. The V gene is TRBV6-1, the J gene TRBJ1-2, with D possibly being TRBD1 (6 bases). V lost 5 bases, J lost 1 base, and 14 bases lay in between. CDR3 length equals 15 residues. Germline CDR1 MNHNS, CDR2 SASEGT.

The chain carries TRBV6-1 and TRBJ1-1; TRBD1 matches 7 bases. The J segment lost 5 bases and the V segment lost 3 bases, leaving 3 bases of the junction unmatched. CDR3 length equals 13 residues. Germline V lookup: CDR1 MNHNS, CDR2 SASEGT. The CDR3 region has the DNA TGTGCCAGCAGTGACAGGGGGTGGACTGAAGCTTTCTTT. Translating it yields CASSDRGWTEAFF.

This clone was recorded once. The CDR3 sequence: CASTAAGSGTDTQYF. The CDR3 coding sequence is TGTGCCAGCACAGCAGCGGGGAGTGGCACAGATACGCAGTATTTT. The rearrangement uses TRBV28 and TRBJ2-3; TRBD2 agrees at 7 bases. Germline CDR1 reads MDHEN; CDR2 reads SYDVKM. With 7 bases clipped from V and 1 base from J, the junction kept 8 bases outside the gene matches. CDR3 length equals 15 residues.

The J gene is TRBJ2-5, the V gene TRBV9, with TRBD2 matching 13 bases. There are 18 residues in the CDR3. Trimming at V came to 4 bases and at J to 2 bases, leaving 11 bases not matched to a gene. CDR1 and CDR2 (germline): SGDLS, YYNGEE. CDR3 amino acids: CASSPYGGTSGTQETQYF. The CDR3 nucleotides are TGTGCCAGCAGCCCTTACGGGGGGACTAGCGGGACACAAGAGACCCAGTACTTC. The full variable domain, completed using reference TRBV9 and TRBJ2-5, is DSGVTQTPKHLITATGQRVTLRCSPRSGDLSVYWYQQSLDQGLQFLIQYYNGEERAKGNILERFSAQQFPDLHSELNLSSLELGDSALYFCASSPYGGTSGTQETQYFGPGTRLLVL.

V and J are TRBV10-3 and TRBJ1-2; D perhaps matches TRBD1 (5 bases). The CDR3 runs 18 residues. Deletions cut 8 bases from V and 5 bases from J, with 30 bases between. Germline V gives CDR1 ENHRY, CDR2 SYGVKD. The DNA of the CDR3 is TGTGCCATCTTTGGCCCTGGGGCTGGCAGTATTGCGAGGTATGGCTACACCTTC. Amino acids: CAIFGPGAGSIARYGYTF.

The rearrangement uses TRBV19 and TRBJ1-2; the match to TRBD1 covers 8 bases. The V and J ends lost 1 base and 4 bases, in that order; junction bases with no gene match: 2. Looked up from germline, CDR1 is LNHDA and CDR2 is SQIVND (reference sequence). The CDR3 has 14 residues. This chain's CDR3 is CASSIAGTGYGYTF. CDR3 DNA: TGTGCCAGTAGTATAGCAGGGACAGGCTATGGCTACACCTTC.

The gene calls are TRBV27 and TRBJ2-7; a possible D gene is TRBD2 (7 bases). The germline CDR1 and CDR2 sequences are MNHEY and SMNVEV (reference sequence). The V and J ends lost 5 bases and 2 bases respectively, with 13 bases between them. This CDR3 contains 14 residues. CDR3 protein: CASSLGGAAYEQYF. CDR3 nucleotide sequence: TGTGCCAGCAGTCTAGGGGGGGCGGCCTACGAGCAGTACTTC.

This clone has a single count. The V and J genes are TRBV11-2 and TRBJ2-5; 7 nucleotides agree with TRBD2. TRBJ2-7 explains the end of the DNA better; the J call may be wrong. CDR3 size: 11 residues. Germline CDR1 is SGHAT and CDR2 is FQNNGV. In DNA form, the CDR3 reads TGTGCCAGCAGGAGCGGGATCGAGCAGTACTTC. Its translation is CASRSGIEQYF.

This chain uses TRBV5-5 with TRBJ2-1, with 8 bases fitting TRBD2. CDR1 is SGHKS and CDR2 is YYEKEE in the germline V gene (reference sequence). The CDR3 has 16 amino acids. Trimming at V came to 4 bases and at J to 4 bases, leaving 10 bases not matched to a gene. CDR3 residues: CASSQIAGTWYNEQFF. The DNA for the CDR3 is TGTGCCAGCAGCCAAATAGCGGGGACCTGGTACAATGAGCAGTTCTTC.

The rearrangement uses TRBV25-1 and TRBJ2-3, with D tentatively TRBD2 (7 bases). This CDR3 has 17 residues. Germline V lookup: CDR1 MGHDK, CDR2 SYGVNS. V was clipped by 6 bases and J by 9 bases, with 28 bases between them. The CDR3 loop is CASSFFRGGRAVPTQYF. Here the CDR3 DNA reads TGTGCCAGCAGCTTTTTTAGGGGGGGGAGGGCCGTCCCCACGCAGTATTTT.

This sequence joins TRBV15 and TRBJ1-5; TRBD1 agrees at 8 bases. Germline lookup yields CDR1 LNHNV and CDR2 YYDKDF (reference sequence). With V trimmed by 0 bases and J by 5 bases, 9 bases remained unmatched. The CDR3 length is 17 residues. The CDR3 spells CATSRDRGLSFDQPQHF. The CDR3 nucleotides read TGTGCCACCAGCAGAGACAGGGGGCTAAGTTTCGATCAGCCCCAGCATTTT.

V usage is TRBV5-6 and J usage is TRBJ1-2; D is unclear. Trimming removed 3 bases from V and 4 bases from J, with 7 bases in between. Looked up from germline, CDR1 is SGHDT and CDR2 is YYEEEE. This CDR3 contains 12 residues. The CDR3 sequence: CASSYRGYGYTF. The CDR3 DNA reads as TGTGCCAGCAGCTACCGCGGCTATGGCTACACCTTC.

The chain is built from TRBV6-5 and TRBJ1-1; the match to TRBD1 covers 7 bases. CDR1 is MNHEY and CDR2 is SVGAGI in the germline V gene. The ends lost 6 bases at V and 4 bases at J; junction bases unmatched: 5. This CDR3 comprises 13 residues. The CDR3 sequence: CASRPNRGTEAFF. DNA of the CDR3: TGTGCCAGCAGGCCTAACAGGGGCACTGAAGCTTTCTTT.